One and the same sample provided the 10 T cell receptor beta chains below, sequenced in a study of T-cell reconstitution after alpha-beta-depleted transplantation in children (dated by TCRdb to 2016 to 2018). Libraries were built with PCR. The listed sequencing device is Illumina HiSeq 2500. TCR libraries were prepared with molecular barcoding, using unique molecular identifiers to normalize TCRbeta repertoire quantification. TCRdb reworked the public reads: Q25 trimming with fastp, MiXCR clone assembly, productive beta chains retained. CDR3 protein duplicates are merged, each entry listing the most common genes and DNA. Counted in this sample were about 280,000 distinct CDR3 sequences; under 14% of them appeared once. The top ten constitute 23% of the sample. The sample's treatment or condition label is to be understood as: allogeneic hematopoietic cell transplantation with graft depleted of TCRalphabeta T cells and CD19 B cells.

Specimen: peripheral blood, collected 180 days after TCRalphabeta/CD19-depleted stem cell transplant. The receptors derive from a male patient between 2 and 9 years old who had a stem cell transplant for chronic granulomatous disease, so the T cells may come from the graft donor.

This clonotype was recorded many times. The gene calls are TRBV10-3 and TRBJ2-7; 12 bases agree with TRBD1. Unmatched junction bases numbered 9, after V lost 6 bases and J lost 3 bases. The CDR3 totals 16 residues. Germline lookup yields CDR1 ENHRY and CDR2 SYGVKD. CDR3 loop: CAISAQGQGAGYEQYF. The CDR3, as DNA: TGTGCCATCAGCGCACAGGGACAGGGGGCAGGCTACGAGCAGTACTTC.

The sample holds many counts of this clonotype. The chain links TRBV20-1 to TRBJ2-7, with D unclear. This CDR3 is built from 14 residues. Germline V gene sequence: CDR1 DFQATT, CDR2 SNEGSKA (reference sequence). Trimming removed 2 bases at V and 3 bases at J, with 14 bases between. CDR3 sequence reads: CSARSAERNYEQYF. CDR3 coding DNA: TGCAGTGCTAGATCGGCAGAAAGGAACTACGAGCAGTACTTC.

The chain joins TRBV20-1 to TRBJ2-2; D call uncertain. Between the trimmed V and J ends, which lost 7 bases and 3 bases, there was a span of 15 bases. CDR3 size: 14 residues. Germline assignment: CDR1 DFQATT and CDR2 SNEGSKA (reference sequence). The CDR3: CSVQGVVDTGELFF. CDR3 DNA: TGCAGTGTCCAAGGCGTGGTGGACACCGGGGAGCTGTTTTTT.

The table lists this clonotype with many counts. The chain uses TRBV7-8 and TRBJ2-7, with TRBD1 matching over 10 bases. Germline V gene lookup returns CDR1 SGHVS and CDR2 FQNEAQ. The CDR3 is 13 amino acids. With 6 bases clipped from V and 6 bases from J, the junction kept 5 bases outside the gene matches. This CDR3 is CASSRDRGSEQYF. The CDR3 DNA sequence: TGTGCCAGCAGTCGGGACAGGGGTTCCGAGCAGTACTTC.

The sample holds many counts of this clonotype. The chain carries TRBV7-8 and TRBJ2-3; D gene unclear. V gave up 5 bases and J gave up 0 bases, with 9 bases separating them. The CDR3 runs to 14 residues. The V gene's germline CDR1 is SGHVS and CDR2 FQNEAQ. The CDR3 region is CASSLTHSTDTQYF. The DNA for the CDR3 is TGTGCCAGCAGCCTCACGCATAGCACAGATACGCAGTATTTT. The full variable domain, its missing parts supplied by reference TRBV7-8 and TRBJ2-3, is GAGVSQSPRYKVAKRGQDVALRCDPISGHVSLFWYQQALGQGPEFLTYFQNEAQLDKSGLPSDRFFAERPEGSVSTLKIQRTQQEDSAVYLCASSLTHSTDTQYFGPGTRLTVL.

This clonotype was recorded many times. The chain uses TRBV5-1 and TRBJ1-1; 9 bases match TRBD1. Germline CDR1 SGHRS, CDR2 YFSETQ. CDR3 size: 14 residues. J gave up 5 bases and V 4 bases, and 6 bases lay outside the gene matches. The CDR3 bases are TGCGCCAGCAGCCGGGGACAGGGCGGTACTGAAGCTTTCTTT. Translated, it gives CASSRGQGGTEAFF.

Many counts were recorded for this clonotype. The genes are TRBV6-1 and TRBJ1-2; 11 bases align to TRBD1. The CDR3 extends over 15 amino acids. V shed 6 bases, J shed 6 bases, and the junction held 9 bases outside the gene matches. CDR1 is MNHNS, CDR2 SASEGT, per germline. CDR3 in amino acids: CASRPGTGGMNGYTF. The CDR3 DNA follows: TGTGCCAGCAGACCGGGGACAGGGGGTATGAATGGCTACACCTTC.

This clonotype was recorded many times. The chain couples TRBV7-9 to TRBJ2-1; 10 bases line up with TRBD2. Per the germline V gene, CDR1 is SEHNR and CDR2 is FQNEAQ (reference sequence). V shed 4 bases and J 9 bases; nucleotides not matched to a gene: 6. This CDR3 spans 14 amino acids. This CDR3 is CASSWPGLAFEQFF. CDR3 in DNA: TGTGCCAGCAGCTGGCCGGGACTAGCGTTTGAGCAGTTCTTC. Using reference TRBV7-9 and TRBJ2-1 for the parts outside the CDR3, the full variable domain is DTGVSQNPRHKITKRGQNVTFRCDPISEHNRLYWYRQTLGQGPEFLTYFQNEAQLEKSRLLSDRFSAERPKGSFSTLEIQRTEQGDSAMYLCASSWPGLAFEQFFGPGTRLTVL.

This clonotype has a count of ten or more. The chain combines TRBV2 with TRBJ2-7; unclear D gene. CDR3 length equals 12 residues. Trimming pared 3 bases from V and 6 bases from J, leaving 9 bases between. Germline CDR1 reads SNHLY; CDR2 reads FYNNEI. CDR3 residues: CASSDNRAEQYF. CDR3 nucleotides: TGTGCCAGCAGTGATAATAGGGCCGAGCAGTACTTC.

This clonotype has only a few counts. The rearrangement links TRBV28 to TRBJ2-1, with 8 nucleotides matching TRBD2. V lost 6 bases, J lost 8 bases, and 9 bases stayed unmatched. The CDR3 runs 14 residues. From germline, CDR1 is MDHEN and CDR2 SYDVKM. The CDR3 loop reads CASRGRGGWDEQFF. The CDR3 nucleotides read TGTGCCAGCAGGGGTCGGGGGGGGTGGGATGAGCAGTTCTTC.